This T cell receptor (beta chain) appears in the sequencing data of a study of a mutant IDH1 vaccine in newly diagnosed glioma. For the study at large: Patients began vaccination 4-6 weeks after radiotherapy alone, or with temozolomide cycles.

The time point denotes: week 11, during vaccination. Every vaccination contained 300 ug of the mutant IDH1 20-mer peptide and was paired with topical imiquimod. The donors had new WHO grade 3 or 4 astrocytomas; these were IDH1-mutant and ATRX-lost. Findings and caveats of the study: Induction of immune responses by the vaccine occurred in 85% to 95% of patients.

This CDR3 spans 11 amino acids. The V gene lost 6 bases and the J gene lost 7 bases, with 9 bases spanning the gap. Germline CDR1 is SGHTA and CDR2 is FQGNSA. TCRdb's copy holds only in-frame clones and misses some; the assay was immunoSEQ multiplex PCR. This repertoire shows roughly 62,000 clones, about 88% found once; its top ten account for 1.5% to 2.5%. Concerning this clone itself: No antigen is known for it.

The receptor comes from a man aged 35-49 years with glioma. The chain recombines TRBV7-2 with TRBJ2-5; D not resolved. The sequenced sample was PBMCs, obtained from a glioma patient whose treatment included an IDH1 peptide vaccine. CDR3 amino acids: CASRMGVTQYF. DNA of the CDR3: TGTGCCAGCAGGATGGGCGTGACCCAGTACTTC.